This T cell receptor (beta chain) was captured by sequencing in a study of T cells after yellow fever vaccination. Across the study: The authors prepared low-cell-number fractions using SMART-Seq v4 Ultra Low Input.

It was through 5'RACE template switching that TCR cDNA was made, with a universal primer site and UMIs added. TCRdb itself ran the 5' RACE reads through MiXCR, one entry per CDR3 protein. The top ten clones hold 2.9% of a sample with around 180,000 distinct CDR3 sequences, approximately 6.2% of them seen once. This clonotype was observed many times. This TCR derives from a man younger than 30 who received the YFV17D yellow fever vaccine. The material was CD4+ T cells sorted from PBMCs, obtained on the day of the first yellow fever vaccination.

CDR3 amino acids: CASSLGQGPRVSGYTF. The CDR3 DNA reads TGCGCCAGCAGCTTGGGACAGGGGCCAAGGGTATCTGGCTACACCTTC. This chain uses TRBV5-1 with TRBJ1-2; 8 nucleotides agree with TRBD1. Germline loops: CDR1 SGHRS, CDR2 YFSETQ. V dropped 0 bases and J dropped 7; count of bases not matched to a gene: 11. This CDR3 comprises 16 residues.